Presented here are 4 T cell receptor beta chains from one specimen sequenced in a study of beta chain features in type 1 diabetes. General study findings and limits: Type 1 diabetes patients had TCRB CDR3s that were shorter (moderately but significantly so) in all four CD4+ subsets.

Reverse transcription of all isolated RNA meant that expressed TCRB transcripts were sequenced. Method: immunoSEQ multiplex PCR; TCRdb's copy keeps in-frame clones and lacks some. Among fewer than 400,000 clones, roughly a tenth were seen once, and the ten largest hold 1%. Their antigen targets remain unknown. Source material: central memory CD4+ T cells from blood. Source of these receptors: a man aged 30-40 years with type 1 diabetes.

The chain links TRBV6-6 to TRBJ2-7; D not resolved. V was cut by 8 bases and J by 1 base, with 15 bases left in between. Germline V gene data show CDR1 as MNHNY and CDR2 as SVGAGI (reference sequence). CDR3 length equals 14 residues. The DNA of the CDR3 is TGTGCCAGCTCACGTCCGAGTTGGTCCTACGAGCAGTACTTC. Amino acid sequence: CASSRPSWSYEQYF.

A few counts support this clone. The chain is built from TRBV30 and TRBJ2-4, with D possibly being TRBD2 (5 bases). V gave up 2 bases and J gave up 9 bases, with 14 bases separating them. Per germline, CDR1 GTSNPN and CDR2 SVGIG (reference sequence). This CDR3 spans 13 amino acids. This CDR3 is CAWSRDSSTIQYF. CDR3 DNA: TGTGCCTGGAGTCGGGATTCTTCTACCATTCAGTACTTC.

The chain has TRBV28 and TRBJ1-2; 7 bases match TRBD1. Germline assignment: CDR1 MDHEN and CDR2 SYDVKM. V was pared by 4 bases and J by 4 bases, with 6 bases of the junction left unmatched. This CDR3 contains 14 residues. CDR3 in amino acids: CASSSRDSFYGYTF. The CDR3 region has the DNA TGTGCCAGCAGTTCCCGGGACAGCTTCTATGGCTACACCTTC.

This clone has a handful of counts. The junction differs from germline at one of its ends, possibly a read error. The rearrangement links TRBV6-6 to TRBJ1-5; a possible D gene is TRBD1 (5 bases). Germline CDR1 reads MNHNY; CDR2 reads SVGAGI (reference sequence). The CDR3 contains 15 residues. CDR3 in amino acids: CAISPGRGGDQPQHF. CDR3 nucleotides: TGTGCCATCAGTCCCGGACGGGGAGGGGATCAGCCCCAGCATTTT.